The following is a T cell receptor (beta chain) sequence with its context. From the RT-PCR reads, TCRdb called clonotypes with MiXCR, one entry per CDR3 protein. Of 550,000 to 750,000 distinct CDR3 sequences detected, approximately 15% appear once; the ten largest clones hold 3.6%. This CDR3 contains 12 residues. Trimming stripped 8 bases from V and 0 bases from J, with 5 bases between. Germline V CDR1 and CDR2: MDHEN, SYDVKM. The sequencing input was memory CD4+ T cells from blood. The genes are TRBV28 and TRBJ1-5; D gene uncertain. The clonotype was recovered from a female donor in good health, serving as a healthy control. The CDR3 loop is CASESSNQPQHF. In DNA, the CDR3 is TGTGCCAGCGAGTCTAGCAATCAGCCCCAGCATTTT.